This note documents a single TCR beta chain sequence. Its antigen is not identified. This specimen belongs to a study of cytomegalovirus exposure and HLA in healthy donors. Study-level information: In a previous analysis, some 120 million unique TCR beta sequences were found from some 200 million T cells.

Findings and caveats of the study: The classifier reportedly diagnosed cytomegalovirus status with high sensitivity and specificity. Later analysis reportedly placed an Asian-associated ancestry cluster below the approximately 730-donor mean in N-insertions. Later work showed greater clonal expansion in HLA-associated TCR beta chains than in equally common others.

Germline CDR1 SGHTA, CDR2 FQGNSA. With 1 base clipped from V and 3 bases from J, the junction kept 3 bases outside the gene matches. The CDR3 length is 15 residues. 60 Vbeta and 13 Jbeta primers were used in PCR. TCRdb's table, derived via immunoSEQ multiplex PCR, lists solely in-frame clones and lacks some. Of around 150,000 clones in the sample, roughly 78% are singletons; the top ten hold around 7%. The V gene is TRBV7-2, the J gene TRBJ1-5; the match to TRBD1 covers 7 bases. The sequenced material came from PBMCs. The source is a man aged 35-49 years in good health and CMV-seropositive. The CDR3 bases are TGTGCCAGCAGCTTAGGAGGGGGCGTCAATCAGCCCCAGCATTTT. Amino acid sequence: CASSLGGGVNQPQHF.